This is a list of T cell receptor beta chains from one sample in a study of graft-versus-host responses after intestinal transplantation. Libraries were prepared by immunoSEQ multiplex PCR; TCRdb keeps only in-frame clonotypes and omits some of them. The sample records some 93,000 clones, about 91% being singletons. For these TCRs, the target antigens are not known. The material was unstimulated CD8+ T cells sorted from spleen or lymph node cells, obtained before intestinal transplant. All receptors come from a human donor who received an intestinal transplant. The CDR3 runs from the conserved cysteine through the conserved F or W. A D gene is named only where the DNA matches it firmly. Size is stated for part of the rows, as once, few or many counts, or as a class when the clone is expanded.

D gene,clone size,J gene,V gene,CDR3 DNA,CDR3 protein
TRBD1,few,TRBJ2-7,TRBV6-5,TGTGCCAGCAGTTACTCGACAGGGGCTCGCGAGCAGTACTTC,CASSYSTGAREQYF
TRBD2,NA,TRBJ2-3,TRBV7-9,TGTGCCAGCAGCTTAGCCGGGACTAGCGGACAAGATACGCAGTATTTT,CASSLAGTSGQDTQYF
NA,NA,TRBJ1-4,TRBV7-9,TGTGCCAGCAGCTCCAGAGACAGTTTCGACCTCGAAAAACTGTTTTTT,CASSSRDSFDLEKLFF
NA,NA,TRBJ2-7,TRBV27,TGTGCCAGCAGTCTCCAGGGGTTCAACGAGCAGTACTTC,CASSLQGFNEQYF
NA,NA,TRBJ2-1,TRBV6-6,TGTGCCAGCAGCCCACAGGTTCGGGATGAGCAGTTCTTC,CASSPQVRDEQFF
TRBD2,once,TRBJ2-7,TRBV30,TGTGCCTGGAGTTCTAGCGGGAGGGCCTACGAGCAGTACTTC,CAWSSSGRAYEQYF
NA,NA,TRBJ2-2,TRBV13,TGTGCCAGCAGCTCGGGGGACAGAACCGGGGAGCTGTTTTTT,CASSSGDRTGELFF
NA,NA,TRBJ1-2,TRBV6-1,TGTGCCAGCAGTCCCAGACAGCCCTATGGCTACACCTTC,CASSPRQPYGYTF
NA,NA,TRBJ1-3,TRBV5-8,TGTGCCAGCAGCTGGGCCCCGAATCTGATCTCTGGAAACACCATATATTTT,CASSWAPNLISGNTIYF
TRBD1,once,TRBJ1-1,TRBV6-1,TGTGCCAGCAGTCGGACAGGGATGGGCACTGAAGCTTTCTTT,CASSRTGMGTEAFF
NA,NA,TRBJ2-3,TRBV5-6,TGTGCCAGCAGCTTTACAGGGAAGGCAGATACGCAGTATTTT,CASSFTGKADTQYF
NA,NA,TRBJ2-1,TRBV28,TGTGCCAGCAGTTTATCCAGATACAATGAGCAGTTCTTC,CASSLSRYNEQFF
NA,NA,TRBJ1-4,TRBV6-5,TGTGCCAGCAGTCTTCGAGTCAATGAAAAACTGTTTTTT,CASSLRVNEKLFF
TRBD1,NA,TRBJ2-7,TRBV6-1,TGTGCCAGCAGTGGAGCACTGGGGACAGGGAGGTACGAGCAGTACTTC,CASSGALGTGRYEQYF
NA,NA,TRBJ2-3,TRBV13,TGTGCCAGCGGAGTTGAAGATACGCAGTATTTT,CASGVEDTQYF
NA,NA,TRBJ2-1,TRBV30,TGTGCCTGGAGTGGCCGACTTCGAACCGTCTTAACCTACAATGAGCAGTTCTTC,CAWSGRLRTVLTYNEQFF
NA,NA,TRBJ2-7,TRBV11-2,TGTGCCAGCAGCTTATTCCCTCGATTGGAGATCTACGAGCAGTACTTC,CASSLFPRLEIYEQYF
NA,NA,TRBJ2-7,TRBV21-1,TGTGCCAGCAGCGCAAAATTAGGGGGGGGACTCTGGAACGAGCAGTACTTC,CASSAKLGGGLWNEQYF
TRBD2,NA,TRBJ2-7,TRBV6-5,TGTGCCAGCAGTTCTGGGACTAGGTACTACGAGCAGTACTTC,CASSSGTRYYEQYF
NA,NA,TRBJ1-5,TRBV28,TGTGCCAGCAGTTCCCTGGGGCTAGGTCAGCCCCAGCATTTT,CASSSLGLGQPQHF
TRBD1,NA,TRBJ2-5,TRBV27,TGTGCCAGCAGTTTAGGGACAGCCCCTTGGGGGACCCAGTACTTC,CASSLGTAPWGTQYF
TRBD1,NA,TRBJ1-4,TRBV6-1,TGTGCCAGCAGTAAACAGGGGCGGCATGAAAAACTGTTTTTT,CASSKQGRHEKLFF
NA,NA,TRBJ2-5,TRBV28,TGTGCCAGCGCCGGGGTCGAGACCCAGTACTTC,CASAGVETQYF
TRBD2,NA,TRBJ2-3,TRBV2,TGTGCCAGCAGCAGGGCCCAGCGGGGACTGGCAGATACGCAGTATTTT,CASSRAQRGLADTQYF
NA,NA,TRBJ1-1,TRBV28,TGTGCCAGCAGCCTGACAGCACCGGCCACTGAAGCTTTCTTT,CASSLTAPATEAFF
TRBD1,NA,TRBJ2-7,TRBV4-3,TGCGCCAGCAGCCAGGAGACGTATCGGGGACAGGGGTCCTACGAGCAGTACTTC,CASSQETYRGQGSYEQYF
TRBD2,once,TRBJ2-1,TRBV4-2,TGTGCCAGCAGCCAAGTCCTAGCGGGGGAATACCACAATGAGCAGTTCTTC,CASSQVLAGEYHNEQFF
NA,NA,TRBJ2-5,TRBV4-3,TGCGCCAGCAGCGCAGACAGAACTCAAGAGACCCAGTACTTC,CASSADRTQETQYF
NA,NA,TRBJ1-1,TRBV29-1,TGCAGCGTTGTAGAGGGACTCCTCACTGAAGCTTTCTTT,CSVVEGLLTEAFF
TRBD2,NA,TRBJ2-7,TRBV27,TGTGCCAGCAGTCGGAAAGCGGGACTGGCCTACGAGCAGTACTTC,CASSRKAGLAYEQYF
NA,once,TRBJ2-1,TRBV6-1,TGTGCCAGCAGGCCAGACAACTACAATGAGCAGTTCTTC,CASRPDNYNEQFF
NA,NA,TRBJ2-3,TRBV25-1,TGTGCCAGCAGTTCAGCCAGGGGACTATTCAGCACAGATACGCAGTATTTT,CASSSARGLFSTDTQYF
TRBD1,NA,TRBJ2-1,TRBV2,TGTGCCGCAGGGGGCCTTCCAATGGGGCAGTTCTTC,CAAGGLPMGQFF
TRBD2,NA,TRBJ2-2,TRBV4-3,TGCGCCAGCAGCCAAGTTAGCGGGGGAGAGAACACCGGGGAGCTGTTTTTT,CASSQVSGGENTGELFF
NA,NA,TRBJ2-6,TRBV14,TGTGCCAGCAGCCAGGGAAGGGGATCTGGGGCCAACGTCCTGACTTTC,CASSQGRGSGANVLTF